This entry describes one T cell receptor (beta chain). Its antigen is as yet unknown. PCR primers comprised 60 Vbeta and 13 Jbeta primers. The repertoire was sequenced with immunoSEQ multiplex PCR; TCRdb's copy has only in-frame clones and lacks some. Found here are some 120,000 clones, around four fifths of them singletons; the top ten hold around 18%. This entry comes from a study of cytomegalovirus exposure and HLA in healthy donors. J gave up 12 bases and V 6 bases, and 10 bases lay outside the gene matches. This CDR3 is 12 amino acids long. In germline, CDR1 is ENHRY, CDR2 SYGVKD. The study's findings and limits: An analysis done earlier found most TCR beta V segments productive about 90% or about 30% of the time. Per published accounts, TCR beta sequences correctly predicted the HLA-A and HLA-B alleles of most subjects.

Sequencing was performed on PBMCs. This sequence originates from a young man in good health and CMV-seropositive. The chain has TRBV10-3 and TRBJ2-7; 8 bases fit TRBD1. The CDR3 nucleotides read TGTGCCATCAGCGGGACAGGAGCAACCCCGTACTTC. Its translation is CAISGTGATPYF.